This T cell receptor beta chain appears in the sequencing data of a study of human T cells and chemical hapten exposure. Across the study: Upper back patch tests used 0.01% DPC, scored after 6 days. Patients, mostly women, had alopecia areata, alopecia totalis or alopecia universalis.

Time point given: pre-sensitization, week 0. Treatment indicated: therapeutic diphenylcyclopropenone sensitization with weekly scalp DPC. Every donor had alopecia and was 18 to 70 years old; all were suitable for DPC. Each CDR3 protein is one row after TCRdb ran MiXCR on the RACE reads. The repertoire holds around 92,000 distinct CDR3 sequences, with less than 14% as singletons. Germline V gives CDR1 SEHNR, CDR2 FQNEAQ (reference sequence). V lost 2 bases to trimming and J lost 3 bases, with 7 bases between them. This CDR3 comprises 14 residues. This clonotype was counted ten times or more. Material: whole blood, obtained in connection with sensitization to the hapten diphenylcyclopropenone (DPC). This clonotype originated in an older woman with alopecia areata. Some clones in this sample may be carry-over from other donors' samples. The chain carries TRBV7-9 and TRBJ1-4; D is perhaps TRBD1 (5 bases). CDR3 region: CASSLTGSNEKLFF. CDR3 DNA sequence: TGTGCCAGCAGCTTAACAGGTTCTAATGAAAAACTGTTTTTT.